The 28 T cell receptor beta chains below come from one sample, sequenced in a study of T cell repertoires in cytomegalovirus infection (dated by TCRdb to about 2019). The reads were generated on an Illumina HiSeq 1500. The raw public reads went through TCRdb reprocessing: fastp at Q25, MiXCR clone calling, in-frame beta chains kept. Rows are unified per CDR3 protein, each entry keeping the most common DNA and genes. This sample is represented by 200,000 to 250,000 distinct CDR3 sequences; 38% of them were singletons. The ten largest clonotypes hold 55% to 60% of the sample. The antigens for these receptors are not known. The treatment or condition label corresponds to: in vitro stimulation with specific CMV peptide epitopes to enrich CMV-specific T cells. The specimen was CD8+ T cells from cultured PBMCs, collected from culture after CMV antigen stimulation. These receptors originate from a human donor in good health (CMV status not recorded). Some clones in this sample may be carry-over from other donors' samples.

The V and J genes are TRBV4-1 and TRBJ1-2, with no clear D. Trimming removed 0 bases from V and 3 bases from J, with 11 bases in between. This CDR3 region has 15 residues. CDR1 and CDR2 (germline): MGHRA, YSYEKL. The DNA of the CDR3 is TGCGCCAGCAGCCAAGACCCGTCACCCGACTATGGCTACACCTTC. This encodes CASSQDPSPDYGYTF.

This clonotype has just a few counts. The V call is TRBV27, the J call TRBJ2-1; D possibly corresponds to TRBD2 (5 bases). This CDR3 has 17 amino acids. Germline V lookup: CDR1 MNHEY, CDR2 SMNVEV (reference sequence). V was shortened by 4 bases and J by 0 bases, with 16 bases between the two germline ends. CDR3 in DNA: TGTGCCAGCAGTTCAATCCAACTAGGCGGCTCCTACAATGAGCAGTTCTTC. It translates to CASSSIQLGGSYNEQFF.

This clonotype was seen more than once but under ten times. The chain uses TRBV7-3 and TRBJ1-5, with D maybe TRBD1 (6 bases). V lost 5 bases and J lost 1, with 21 bases in between. The CDR3 loop spans 18 amino acids. CDR1 SGHTA and CDR2 FQGTGA come from the germline V gene. The chain's CDR3 is CASSPTGVAGESNQPQHF. In DNA, the CDR3 is TGTGCCAGCAGCCCGACGGGAGTGGCAGGGGAGAGCAATCAGCCCCAGCATTTT.

The chain is built from TRBV19 and TRBJ2-1; 7 nucleotides match TRBD1. The CDR3 is 14 amino acids. Trimming took 2 bases from V and 4 from J; bases not matched to a gene: 2. Germline V gene lookup returns CDR1 LNHDA and CDR2 SQIVND (reference sequence). CDR3 sequence (DNA): TGTGCCAGTAGTATACAGGGGGAATACAATGAGCAGTTCTTC. Translated, it gives CASSIQGEYNEQFF.

The rearrangement links TRBV12-3 or TRBV12-4 to TRBJ1-1; D is unresolved. This CDR3 has 15 residues. Trimming removed 0 bases from V and 2 bases from J, with 10 bases in between. The CDR3 DNA reads TGTGCCAGCAGTTTAGCCCGCCAGGCCAACACTGAAGCTTTCTTT. The encoded protein is CASSLARQANTEAFF.

This clonotype has more than one count but fewer than ten. The chain carries TRBV15 and TRBJ2-7; D is perhaps TRBD2 (6 bases). Per the germline V gene, CDR1 is LNHNV and CDR2 is YYDKDF (reference sequence). V gave up 5 bases and J gave up 0 bases, with 17 bases separating them. CDR3 length: 16 amino acids. CDR3 loop: CATSPLTSGFSYEQYF. CDR3 coding DNA: TGTGCCACCAGCCCCCTCACCAGCGGGTTCTCCTACGAGCAGTACTTC.

The chain uses TRBV2 and TRBJ2-3, with D unclear. In germline, CDR1 is SNHLY, CDR2 FYNNEI. V was pared by 0 bases and J by 1 base, with 5 bases between. There are 14 residues in the CDR3. CDR3 in DNA: TGTGCCAGCAGTGAAGCGCTACGCACAGATACGCAGTATTTT. Protein product: CASSEALRTDTQYF.

The chain has TRBV6-6 and TRBJ2-3; 8 nucleotides line up with TRBD1. The length of the CDR3 is 16 residues. Per the germline V gene, CDR1 is MNHNY and CDR2 is SVGAGI (reference sequence). Germline trimming cut 7 bases from V and 5 bases from J; bases unmatched to any gene: 14. For the CDR3, the DNA is TGTGCCAGCATTCCCTCAGAGACAGGGGCTGGAGATACGCAGTATTTT. Its protein is CASIPSETGAGDTQYF.

The rearrangement uses TRBV2 and TRBJ1-5; unclear D gene. V was cut by 4 bases and J by 0 bases, with 13 bases left in between. The germline gives CDR1 SNHLY, CDR2 FYNNEI. The CDR3 is 16 amino acids. CDR3 sequence reads: CASSARARYSNQPQHF. In DNA, the CDR3 is TGTGCCAGCAGTGCGAGGGCCCGATATAGCAATCAGCCCCAGCATTTT.

CDR3 sequence: CASSQVSGRGEQFF. The DNA for the CDR3 is TGTGCCAGCAGCCAAGTGAGCGGGAGGGGTGAGCAGTTCTTC. The chain links TRBV3-1 to TRBJ2-1, with 10 bases identical to TRBD2. J lost 9 bases, V lost 1 base, and 3 bases had no gene match. Looked up from germline, CDR1 is LGHDT and CDR2 is YNNKEL (reference sequence). The CDR3 consists of 14 residues.

This rearrangement joins TRBV7-8 to TRBJ2-2; D is possibly TRBD1 (7 bases). The CDR3 totals 16 residues. V gave up 3 bases and J gave up 3 bases, with 14 bases separating them. Germline V gives CDR1 SGHVS, CDR2 FQNEAQ. This chain's CDR3 is CASSFQGGRDTGELFF. For the CDR3, the DNA is TGTGCCAGCAGCTTTCAGGGGGGCAGGGACACCGGGGAGCTGTTTTTT.

V usage is TRBV7-9 and J usage is TRBJ2-1; 7 bases map to TRBD2. Germline loops: CDR1 SEHNR, CDR2 FQNEAQ (reference sequence). This CDR3 region has 15 residues. V was clipped by 6 bases and J by 0 bases; unmatched bases: 5. The CDR3 bases are TGTGCCAGCAGACCTCGGGAGGTCTCCTACAATGAGCAGTTCTTC. Amino acid sequence: CASRPREVSYNEQFF.

The chain joins TRBV5-4 to TRBJ1-1; TRBD1 is a possible D gene (5 bases). This CDR3 is 12 amino acids long. Trimming left V 3 bases short and J 8 bases short, with 11 bases between. The germline V gene has CDR1 SGHNT and CDR2 YYREEE (reference sequence). The CDR3 DNA reads TGTGCCAGCAGCTATTTGACAGACGAAGCTTTCTTT. Translating it yields CASSYLTDEAFF.

This chain uses TRBV19 with TRBJ2-1, with D hard to call. The germline V gene has CDR1 LNHDA and CDR2 SQIVND (reference sequence). The CDR3 is 19 amino acids. The V end was cut by 3 bases, the J end by 1 base, with 22 bases between. The CDR3 DNA reads as TGTGCCAGTAGTATCAGTAGCTTCCCACAAACAAGGTCCTACAATGAGCAGTTCTTC. Protein product: CASSISSFPQTRSYNEQFF.

To note about this clonotype: A junction end diverges from the germline sequence, so it may reflect a read error. V gene TRBV7-6 combines with J gene TRBJ2-6; D is undetermined. The CDR3 consists of 18 residues. Germline loops: CDR1 SGHVS, CDR2 FNYEAQ. CDR3 region: CASSLGRVGDSGANVLTF. The CDR3 DNA reads TGTGCAAGCAGCTTAGGTAGAGTGGGCGACTCTGGGGCCAACGTCCTGACTTTC.

The chain links TRBV4-2 to TRBJ1-4, with D possibly matching TRBD1 (6 bases). V lost 1 base to trimming and J lost 3 bases, with 6 bases between them. This CDR3 region has 14 residues. The germline V gene encodes CDR1 LGHNA and CDR2 YNFKEQ. CDR3 in amino acids: CASSQGTANEKLFF. As DNA, the CDR3 is TGTGCCAGCAGCCAAGGGACAGCTAATGAAAAACTGTTTTTT.

The chain employs TRBV12-5 and TRBJ1-5, with D unclear. This CDR3 region has 13 residues. V lost 3 bases, J lost 4 bases, and 7 bases lay in between. Germline assignment: CDR1 LGHNT and CDR2 FRNRAP. The CDR3 nucleotides are TGTGCTAGTGGTTTAGGTCCAAATCAGCCCCAGCATTTT. Translating gives CASGLGPNQPQHF.

This sequence joins TRBV19 and TRBJ2-7; possible D gene TRBD2, 6 bases. CDR1 LNHDA and CDR2 SQIVND come from the germline V gene (reference sequence). The CDR3 length is 13 residues. Trimming removed 5 bases at V and 6 bases at J, with 14 bases between. CDR3 DNA sequence: TGTGCCAGTAGTGGAGGGGAACCCTTCGAGCAGTACTTC. Its protein is CASSGGEPFEQYF. Using reference TRBV19 and TRBJ2-7 for the parts outside the CDR3, the full variable domain is DGGITQSPKYLFRKEGQNVTLSCEQNLNHDAMYWYRQDPGQGLRLIYYSQIVNDFQKGDIAEGYSVSREKKESFPLTVTSAQKNPTAFYLCASSGGEPFEQYFGPGTRLTVT.

The V and J genes are TRBV11-3 and TRBJ2-2; 8 bases line up with TRBD1. With V trimmed by 4 bases and J by 3 bases, 10 bases remained unmatched. This CDR3 region has 17 residues. Germline values: CDR1 SGHNT, CDR2 YENEEA. The CDR3 here is CASSSVRTGSYTGELFF. The CDR3 nucleotides read TGTGCCAGCAGCTCGGTCAGGACAGGGTCTTACACCGGGGAGCTGTTTTTT.

This chain joins TRBV28 and TRBJ2-5, with a possible D match to TRBD2 (6 bases). The CDR3 covers 15 residues. With 8 bases removed from V and 5 bases from J, the gap between germline ends came to 21 bases. Per the germline V gene, CDR1 is MDHEN and CDR2 is SYDVKM. The CDR3 region has the DNA TGTGCCAGCCAGAGGGCTAGCGAGTCCAGGGAGACCCAGTACTTC. This encodes CASQRASESRETQYF.

This clonotype has more than one count but fewer than ten. The chain combines TRBV7-9 with TRBJ1-4, with 12 nucleotides matching TRBD1. CDR1 is SEHNR and CDR2 is FQNEAQ in the germline V gene (reference sequence). The CDR3 runs 17 residues. After removal of 5 bases from V and 6 bases from J, the junction contained 10 bases not matched to a gene. The CDR3 sequence is CASSAPGQGAPYEKLFF. CDR3 nucleotide sequence: TGTGCCAGCAGCGCCCCGGGACAGGGGGCGCCTTATGAAAAACTGTTTTTT. The whole variable domain, filled in from reference TRBV7-9 and TRBJ1-4, reads DTGVSQNPRHKITKRGQNVTFRCDPISEHNRLYWYRQTLGQGPEFLTYFQNEAQLEKSRLLSDRFSAERPKGSFSTLEIQRTEQGDSAMYLCASSAPGQGAPYEKLFFGSGTQLSVL.

This clonotype turned up a few times. This rearrangement joins TRBV7-9 to TRBJ1-4; D possibly corresponds to TRBD1 (6 bases). Between the trimmed V and J ends, which lost 5 bases and 0 bases, there was a span of 13 bases. Germline CDR1 is SEHNR and CDR2 is FQNEAQ (reference sequence). The CDR3 sequence is 16 residues long. The CDR3 region has the DNA TGTGCCAGCAGCCCCACAGGGTTCTCAACTAATGAAAAACTGTTTTTT. Its translation: CASSPTGFSTNEKLFF.

J is TRBJ2-1 and V is TRBV29-1; 11 bases agree with TRBD2. The CDR3 length is 15 residues. V lost 6 bases, J lost 5 bases, and 9 bases stayed unmatched. Germline V lookup: CDR1 SQVTM, CDR2 ANQGSEA. CDR3 nucleotides: TGCAGCGTGCCCCCGGGACTAGCGGCTGACAATGAGCAGTTCTTC. It specifies CSVPPGLAADNEQFF.

The chain links TRBV10-3 to TRBJ1-1; TRBD1 agrees at 7 bases. Per germline, CDR1 ENHRY and CDR2 SYGVKD. V was pared by 4 bases and J by 6 bases, with 5 bases of the junction left unmatched. This CDR3 is built from 13 residues. The CDR3 spells CAISGQGSAEAFF. CDR3 coding DNA: TGTGCCATCAGTGGACAGGGTAGCGCTGAAGCTTTCTTT.

This clonotype appeared many times. The chain employs TRBV7-3 and TRBJ2-3, with 9 positions matching TRBD2. The CDR3 length is 19 residues. CDR1 and CDR2 from the germline V gene are SGHTA and FQGTGA. V was pared by 5 bases and J by 1 base, with 16 bases of the junction left unmatched. Here the CDR3 DNA reads TGTGCCAGCAGCCTGCGGGGGAGCGGGGGGCGCAACCGCACAGATACGCAGTATTTT. Amino acids: CASSLRGSGGRNRTDTQYF.

The chain couples TRBV18 to TRBJ2-7, with a possible D match to TRBD2 (5 bases). CDR3 length equals 15 residues. V dropped 6 bases and J dropped 2 bases, with 17 bases sitting between them. Germline values: CDR1 KGHSH, CDR2 LQKENI. CDR3 region: CASSPETDLAYEQYF. In DNA, the CDR3 is TGTGCCAGCTCCCCAGAAACGGACTTAGCCTACGAGCAGTACTTC.

This clonotype has a handful of counts. The CDR3: CASSFGTGNEKLFF. CDR3 DNA: TGTGCCAGCAGTTTCGGGACAGGGAACGAAAAACTGTTTTTT. The chain carries TRBV27 and TRBJ1-4; 9 positions agree with TRBD1. V shed 3 bases and J 8 bases; nucleotides not matched to a gene: 4. This CDR3 is built from 14 residues. The V gene's germline CDR1 is MNHEY and CDR2 SMNVEV (reference sequence). The entire variable domain, with the rest obtained from reference TRBV27 and TRBJ1-4, is as follows: EAQVTQNPRYLITVTGKKLTVTCSQNMNHEYMSWYRQDPGLGLRQIYYSMNVEVTDKGDVPEGYKVSRKEKRNFPLILESPSPNQTSLYFCASSFGTGNEKLFFGSGTQLSVL.

This clonotype was picked up a small number of times. The chain couples TRBV11-2 to TRBJ1-6; 7 bases match TRBD1. Trimming took 4 bases from V and 0 from J; bases not matched to a gene: 12. The germline CDR1 and CDR2 sequences are SGHAT and FQNNGV. CDR3 length: 19 amino acids. In DNA form, the CDR3 reads TGTGCCAGCAGCTCCCCCGGGACAGATTTTAGCTCCTATAATTCACCCCTCCACTTT. This codes for CASSSPGTDFSSYNSPLHF. Together with reference TRBV11-2 and TRBJ1-6, the CDR3 gives the full variable domain: EAGVAQSPRYKIIEKRQSVAFWCNPISGHATLYWYQQILGQGPKLLIQFQNNGVVDDSQLPKDRFSAERLKGVDSTLKIQPAKLEDSAVYLCASSSPGTDFSSYNSPLHFGNGTRLTVT.